Listed here are 14 T cell receptor beta chains from one sample, sequenced in a study of T cell changes during pregnancy in multiple sclerosis. Assay: immunoSEQ multiplex PCR; the TCRdb copy retains only in-frame clones and omits some. The sample holds about 12,000 clones, around 88% seen once. This specimen was CD8+ T cells from peripheral blood mononuclear cells, taken in the second trimester of pregnancy. These receptors came from a female donor in good health, enrolled as a control in a pregnancy study.

This clone was picked up a small number of times. The V call is TRBV19, the J call TRBJ2-7; 7 bases align to TRBD2. V lost 6 bases and J lost 2; bases outside the gene matches: 7. This CDR3 has 14 amino acids. Germline V gene sequence: CDR1 LNHDA, CDR2 SQIVND (reference sequence). DNA for the CDR3: TGTGCCAGTAGCTCGGGACTAAGCCCCTACGAGCAGTACTTC. It encodes CASSSGLSPYEQYF.

The chain uses TRBV28 and TRBJ1-2, with D possibly being TRBD1 (5 bases). Trimming took off 5 bases at V and 7 bases at J, with 20 bases between the two ends. CDR1 MDHEN and CDR2 SYDVKM come from the germline V gene. This CDR3 region has 15 residues. This CDR3 reads CASSRSSWGDGGYTF. In nucleotides, the CDR3 is TGTGCCAGCAGTCGTAGTTCGTGGGGGGATGGTGGCTACACCTTC.

This clone has just a few counts. In nucleotides, the CDR3 is TGTGCCAGCAGCTTAAGGCCTGACAGGGCGGTTGCCAATGAGCAGTTCTTC. As protein: CASSLRPDRAVANEQFF. The J gene is TRBJ2-1, the V gene TRBV7-6; 7 bases are a match to TRBD1. There are 17 residues in the CDR3. Germline assignment: CDR1 SGHVS and CDR2 FNYEAQ. V shed 2 bases, J shed 6 bases, and the junction held 13 bases outside the gene matches.

The chain recombines TRBV5-6 with TRBJ2-3, with 8 nucleotides matching TRBD2. The J segment lost 9 bases and the V segment lost 2 bases, leaving 8 bases of the junction unmatched. Germline-derived CDR1 and CDR2 are SGHDT and YYEEEE. The CDR3 is 14 residues long. The CDR3 coding sequence is TGTGCCAGCAGCTTTGGCGGGGGGCCAAGAACGCAGTATTTT. Its translation is CASSFGGGPRTQYF.

This clone was seen only once. The gene calls are TRBV28 and TRBJ1-1; D unresolved. Deletions cut 6 bases from V and 0 bases from J, with 8 bases between. Germline assignment: CDR1 MDHEN and CDR2 SYDVKM. The CDR3 extends over 13 amino acids. The CDR3 sequence is CASRSRLNTEAFF. The CDR3 DNA reads TGTGCCAGCAGAAGTCGGTTGAACACTGAAGCTTTCTTT. The entire variable domain, with the rest obtained from reference TRBV28 and TRBJ1-1, is as follows: DVKVTQSSRYLVKRTGEKVFLECVQDMDHENMFWYRQDPGLGLRLIYFSYDVKMKEKGDIPEGYSVSREKKERFSLILESASTNQTSMYLCASRSRLNTEAFFGQGTRLTVV.

The chain carries TRBV7-3 and TRBJ2-7, with 12 bases identical to TRBD1. The germline gives CDR1 SGHTA, CDR2 FQGTGA. The CDR3 is 17 amino acids. V lost 3 bases, J lost 3 bases, and 9 bases stayed unmatched. CDR3 sequence: CASSLGTGGQRSYEQYF. CDR3 sequence (DNA): TGTGCCAGCAGCTTGGGGACAGGGGGCCAACGGAGCTACGAGCAGTACTTC.

The V and J genes are TRBV7-3 and TRBJ1-2; D ambiguous. The CDR3 runs 15 residues. V lost 4 bases and J lost 7, with 19 bases in between. Germline CDR1 is SGHTA and CDR2 is FQGTGA. As DNA, the CDR3 is TGTGCCAGCAGCTCCCAACGGGTCCCGCCCGGTGGCTACACCTTC. Translation: CASSSQRVPPGGYTF. The whole variable domain, filled in from reference TRBV7-3 and TRBJ1-2, reads GAGVSQTPSNKVTEKGKYVELRCDPISGHTALYWYRQSLGQGPEFLIYFQGTGAADDSGLPNDRFFAVRPEGSVSTLKIQRTERGDSAVYLCASSSQRVPPGGYTFGSGTRLTVV.

This clone was counted once. The gene calls are TRBV5-4 and TRBJ2-1; 10 bases map to TRBD2. Germline V gene sequence: CDR1 SGHNT, CDR2 YYREEE (reference sequence). The V segment lost 4 bases and the J segment 8 bases; nucleotides outside the gene matches: 9. The CDR3 spans 15 residues. CDR3 amino acids: CASSDSGGAPDEQFF. As DNA, the CDR3 is TGTGCCAGCAGCGACAGCGGGGGGGCCCCCGATGAGCAGTTCTTC.

The chain links TRBV7-9 to TRBJ2-1; TRBD1 matches 12 bases. V gave up 4 bases and J gave up 5 bases; unmatched junction bases: 6. The germline V gene encodes CDR1 SEHNR and CDR2 FQNEAQ (reference sequence). The CDR3 has 16 amino acids. The CDR3 here is CASSWPGQGADNEQFF. The CDR3 DNA follows: TGTGCCAGCAGCTGGCCGGGACAGGGGGCGGACAATGAGCAGTTCTTC.

V is TRBV5-6 and J is TRBJ2-3; TRBD2 aligns across 7 bases. CDR3 length equals 18 residues. The germline gives CDR1 SGHDT, CDR2 YYEEEE. Unmatched junction bases numbered 10, after V lost 0 bases and J lost 0 bases. CDR3 sequence reads: CASSLGWEGPSSTDTQYF. The CDR3 nucleotides read TGTGCCAGCAGCTTGGGGTGGGAGGGGCCTTCTAGCACAGATACGCAGTATTTT.

The chain carries TRBV7-9 and TRBJ2-5; 12 bases match TRBD2. Germline V CDR1 and CDR2: SEHNR, FQNEAQ (reference sequence). The CDR3 totals 18 residues. The J segment lost 4 bases and the V segment lost 4 bases, leaving 13 bases of the junction unmatched. The CDR3: CASSSRLAGDVLRETQYF. Written as DNA, the CDR3 is TGTGCCAGCAGCTCCCGACTAGCGGGAGACGTATTGAGAGAGACCCAGTACTTC.

This chain joins TRBV29-1 and TRBJ1-2, with a tentative D call TRBD1 (5 bases). Germline V gene data show CDR1 as SQVTM and CDR2 as ANQGSEA. The V and J ends lost 7 bases and 5 bases respectively, with 17 bases between them. This CDR3 is 13 amino acids long. The CDR3 region is CSAGGPSSYGYTF. The DNA of the CDR3 is TGCAGCGCCGGGGGTCCCAGTAGTTATGGCTACACCTTC. The whole variable domain, filled in from reference TRBV29-1 and TRBJ1-2, reads SAVISQKPSRDICQRGTSLTIQCQVDSQVTMMFWYRQQPGQSLTLIATANQGSEATYESGFVIDKFPISRPNLTFSTLTVSNMSPEDSSIYLCSAGGPSSYGYTFGSGTRLTVV.

The chain couples TRBV9 to TRBJ2-1, with 11 bases that match TRBD2. The V gene's germline CDR1 is SGDLS and CDR2 YYNGEE. This CDR3 is built from 16 residues. Trimming cost V 4 bases and J 12 bases; bases outside gene matches: 15. CDR3 residues: CASSPPTSGVERGQFF. The CDR3 DNA reads TGTGCCAGCAGCCCGCCGACTAGCGGGGTGGAGCGGGGGCAGTTCTTC.

The chain recombines TRBV4-1 with TRBJ2-7, with 7 bases that match TRBD2. The CDR3 loop spans 15 amino acids. Germline assignment: CDR1 MGHRA and CDR2 YSYEKL. V dropped 1 base and J dropped 0; count of bases not matched to a gene: 3. The CDR3: CASSQVGGGSYEQYF. For the CDR3, the DNA is TGCGCCAGCAGCCAAGTTGGGGGGGGCTCCTACGAGCAGTACTTC.